A single sample gave rise to the 32 T cell receptor beta chains below, sequenced in a study of T-cell reconstitution after alpha-beta-depleted transplantation in children. As it was prepared, the TCRbeta library received unique molecular identifiers. TCRdb reprocessed the PCR reads with MiXCR, giving one entry per CDR3 protein. The table shows hundreds of thousands of distinct CDR3 sequences, with 13% occurring only once. The sequencing used PBMCs, mostly from graft donor cells, collected 360 days after TCRalphabeta/CD19-depleted stem cell transplant. The receptor set was obtained from a male patient under 18 who had a stem cell transplant for acute myeloid leukemia, so the T cells may come from the graft donor.

This clonotype was seen ten or more times. The junction shows a germline mismatch at one end, possibly a read error. This chain connects TRBV7-7 to TRBJ2-5, with TRBD2 matching over 7 bases. This CDR3 has 15 residues. CDR1 SSHAT and CDR2 FNYEAQ come from the germline V gene (reference sequence). The CDR3 region has the DNA TGTGCTAGCAGCTTATCCGGGACTACTAAAGAGACCCAGTACTTC. It encodes CASSLSGTTKETQYF.

This sequence joins TRBV6-1 and TRBJ2-5, with TRBD2 as a possible D gene (7 bases). The V and J ends lost 6 bases and 1 base respectively, with 21 bases between them. Germline-derived CDR1 and CDR2 are MNHNS and SASEGT. The CDR3 covers 17 residues. CDR3 protein: CASSHTGGPHLQETQYF. CDR3 DNA: TGTGCCAGCAGCCATACCGGGGGGCCCCATCTCCAAGAGACCCAGTACTTC.

The genes are TRBV11-2 and TRBJ2-3; TRBD2 matches 13 bases. The CDR3 covers 18 residues. Per the germline V gene, CDR1 is SGHAT and CDR2 is FQNNGV. After removal of 1 base from V and 4 bases from J, the junction contained 8 bases not matched to a gene. CDR3 sequence reads: CASSLGLAGGLGADTQYF. CDR3 coding DNA: TGTGCCAGCAGCTTAGGACTAGCGGGAGGACTTGGGGCAGATACGCAGTATTTT. Variable domain in full (rest from reference TRBV11-2 and TRBJ2-3): EAGVAQSPRYKIIEKRQSVAFWCNPISGHATLYWYQQILGQGPKLLIQFQNNGVVDDSQLPKDRFSAERLKGVDSTLKIQPAKLEDSAVYLCASSLGLAGGLGADTQYFGPGTRLTVL.

This clonotype was picked up a small number of times. The V call is TRBV6-5, the J call TRBJ2-7; D may be TRBD1 (9 bases). This CDR3 is built from 19 residues. The V end lost 4 bases, the J end lost 2 bases, and 27 bases lay between the germline ends. In germline, CDR1 is MNHEY, CDR2 SVGAGI. The CDR3 protein is CASSSQTGGVSGKAYEQYF. For the CDR3, the DNA is TGTGCCAGCAGTTCCCAGACAGGGGGTGTTAGCGGGAAAGCCTACGAGCAGTACTTC.

Details on this clonotype: Germline is not matched at one junction end, which may reflect a read error. The V and J genes are TRBV7-7 and TRBJ2-1; weak D call: TRBD2 (6 bases). CDR3 size: 19 residues. Germline CDR1 SSHAT, CDR2 FNYEAQ (reference sequence). As DNA, the CDR3 is TGTGCTAGCAGCTTAAAAGTTACAGCGGGCTTGAGCTCCTACAATGAGCAGTTCTTC. This sequence encodes CASSLKVTAGLSSYNEQFF.

The V gene is TRBV25-1, the J gene TRBJ2-1; D not certain. In germline, CDR1 is MGHDK, CDR2 SYGVNS. This CDR3 has 14 amino acids. The V gene lost 7 bases and the J gene lost 10 bases, with 20 bases spanning the gap. Here the CDR3 DNA reads TGTGCCAGCACCGTAGGAACCAGCGTAGGCGAGCAGTTCTTC. This translates into CASTVGTSVGEQFF.

This clonotype was seen many times. The chain recombines TRBV29-1 with TRBJ2-1; 16 bases agree with TRBD2. Germline trimming cut 6 bases from V and 3 bases from J; bases unmatched to any gene: 8. There are 17 residues in the CDR3. Germline loops: CDR1 SQVTM, CDR2 ANQGSEA. This CDR3 is CSVGTSGRGFYYNEQFF. DNA for the CDR3: TGCAGCGTCGGGACTAGCGGGAGGGGATTTTACTACAATGAGCAGTTCTTC.

CDR3 region: CASSLDRDWGIWETQYF. CDR3 nucleotides: TGTGCCAGCAGCTTAGATAGGGATTGGGGAATTTGGGAGACCCAGTACTTC. This chain joins TRBV11-2 and TRBJ2-5; D is unresolved. CDR1 is SGHAT and CDR2 is FQNNGV in the germline V gene. Trimming removed 0 bases at V and 5 bases at J, with 19 bases between. The CDR3 extends over 17 amino acids.

The CDR3 loop reads CASRSAGGDEKLFF. In DNA form, the CDR3 reads TGTGCCAGCAGATCCGCAGGGGGGGATGAAAAACTGTTTTTT. The chain has TRBV28 and TRBJ1-4, with TRBD1 matching 7 bases. The V gene end was trimmed by 6 bases and the J gene end by 6 bases; junction bases not matched to a gene: 7. This CDR3 is 14 amino acids long. Germline V CDR1 and CDR2: MDHEN, SYDVKM.

The CDR3 here is CSVRTGSTDTQYF. CDR3 sequence (DNA): TGCAGCGTTCGGACAGGGTCCACAGATACGCAGTATTTT. The rearrangement links TRBV29-1 to TRBJ2-3, with 8 nucleotides matching TRBD1. The V gene end was trimmed by 5 bases and the J gene end by 2 bases; junction bases not matched to a gene: 3. CDR1 and CDR2 (germline): SQVTM, ANQGSEA. This CDR3 is built from 13 residues.

The gene calls are TRBV28 and TRBJ2-1; TRBD2 matches 13 bases. Germline V gene sequence: CDR1 MDHEN, CDR2 SYDVKM. The CDR3 length is 18 residues. With 8 bases clipped from V and 7 bases from J, the junction kept 17 bases outside the gene matches. CDR3 sequence reads: CASGLGGLGLAGDNEQFF. As DNA, the CDR3 is TGTGCCAGCGGTCTGGGGGGGCTCGGACTAGCGGGAGATAATGAGCAGTTCTTC. The full variable domain, in which reference TRBV28 and TRBJ2-1 provide the parts outside the CDR3, is DVKVTQSSRYLVKRTGEKVFLECVQDMDHENMFWYRQDPGLGLRLIYFSYDVKMKEKGDIPEGYSVSREKKERFSLILESASTNQTSMYLCASGLGGLGLAGDNEQFFGPGTRLTVL.

This clonotype was seen many times. The gene calls are TRBV12-3 or TRBV12-4 and TRBJ1-1; D not resolved. Trimming shortened V by 3 bases and J by 1 base, and 9 bases separated the two germline ends. The length of the CDR3 is 14 residues. CDR3 bases: TGTGCCAGCAGTTTTCGGTCGAGGAACACTGAAGCTTTCTTT. It is translated as CASSFRSRNTEAFF.

This clonotype showed up just once. The chain uses TRBV2 and TRBJ2-2, with 7 bases fitting TRBD1. This CDR3 has 13 residues. The V gene end was trimmed by 9 bases and the J gene end by 2 bases; junction bases not matched to a gene: 3. Germline V gene lookup returns CDR1 SNHLY and CDR2 FYNNEI. CDR3 nucleotide sequence: TGTGCCAGTACAGGGGTTAACACCGGGGAGCTGTTTTTT. Translating gives CASTGVNTGELFF.

V and J are TRBV29-1 and TRBJ2-7; TRBD2 agrees at 8 bases. V was clipped by 2 bases and J by 7 bases; unmatched bases: 13. The CDR3 consists of 15 residues. The V gene's germline CDR1 is SQVTM and CDR2 ANQGSEA. The CDR3 bases are TGCAGCGTTGAATCGAGCACTAGCGGCCCGGGGGAGCAGTACTTC. Translating gives CSVESSTSGPGEQYF.

This clonotype was found a few times. The CDR3 sequence: CSVAYSNQPQHF. CDR3 coding DNA: TGCAGCGTCGCTTATAGCAATCAGCCCCAGCATTTT. The rearrangement links TRBV29-1 to TRBJ1-5; the D is unclear. Germline CDR1 and CDR2: SQVTM and ANQGSEA. This CDR3 contains 12 residues. V shed 6 bases and J shed 0 bases, with 6 bases lying between them.

Worth noting for this clonotype: This is likely a read error, given that the CDR3 carries no conserved phenylalanine or tryptophan at its end. The genes are TRBV4-1 and TRBJ2-3; 7 positions agree with TRBD2. The length of the CDR3 is 16 residues. Germline V lookup: CDR1 MGHRA, CDR2 YSYEKL. J lost 4 bases, V lost 1 base, and 8 bases had no gene match. The CDR3 reads CASSQALGGSPDTQYL. DNA for the CDR3: TGCGCCAGCAGCCAAGCGTTGGGCGGGAGTCCAGATACGCAGTATTTA.

This clonotype was seen more than once but under ten times. The V and J genes are TRBV6-6 and TRBJ2-3, with D unresolved. The CDR3 covers 13 residues. The germline CDR1 and CDR2 sequences are MNHNY and SVGAGI (reference sequence). V dropped 0 bases and J dropped 3 bases, with 4 bases sitting between them. The CDR3, as DNA: TGTGCCAGCAGTTACTCTGGGACAGATACGCAGTATTTT. Amino acids: CASSYSGTDTQYF.

This clonotype has a count of ten or more. The V gene is TRBV7-9, the J gene TRBJ1-1; 10 bases match TRBD1. With V trimmed by 7 bases and J by 4 bases, 12 bases remained unmatched. Germline assignment: CDR1 SEHNR and CDR2 FQNEAQ (reference sequence). CDR3 length: 16 residues. The CDR3 loop reads CASTLTGGLGATEAFF. Here the CDR3 DNA reads TGTGCCAGCACACTGACAGGGGGCCTCGGAGCCACTGAAGCTTTCTTT.

The chain joins TRBV19 to TRBJ1-1, with a weak D call TRBD1 (5 bases). The germline V and J ends were trimmed by 0 bases and 1 base, with 9 bases remaining between them. The length of the CDR3 is 15 residues. CDR1 is LNHDA, CDR2 SQIVND, per germline (reference sequence). The CDR3 loop reads CASSIDPGPNTEAFF. The CDR3 nucleotides read TGTGCCAGTAGTATAGATCCGGGACCGAACACTGAAGCTTTCTTT.

This clonotype has at least ten counts. This chain joins TRBV20-1 and TRBJ1-5; D uncertain. Germline assignment: CDR1 DFQATT and CDR2 SNEGSKA (reference sequence). The CDR3 is 12 amino acids. Trimming shortened V by 4 bases and J by 0 bases, and 4 bases separated the two germline ends. CDR3: CSAIYSNQPQHF. DNA of the CDR3: TGCAGTGCTATATATAGCAATCAGCCCCAGCATTTT.

V is TRBV29-1 and J is TRBJ2-7; 12 bases align to TRBD1. In germline, CDR1 is SQVTM, CDR2 ANQGSEA. J was trimmed by 5 bases and V by 3 bases; bases with no gene match: 5. CDR3 length: 14 residues. The DNA of the CDR3 is TGCAGCGTTGACCACGGGACAGGGGGCAACGAGCAGTACTTC. This codes for CSVDHGTGGNEQYF.

The chain carries TRBV7-6 and TRBJ2-7; TRBD2 aligns across 8 bases. V lost 4 bases, J lost 3 bases, and 17 bases stayed unmatched. The CDR3 sequence is 18 residues long. In germline, CDR1 is SGHVS, CDR2 FNYEAQ. CDR3: CASSSIGWTGTSVYEQYF. CDR3 in DNA: TGTGCCAGCAGCTCCATAGGTTGGACCGGGACTAGTGTCTACGAGCAGTACTTC. Full variable domain (missing parts from reference TRBV7-6 and TRBJ2-7): GAGVSQSPRYKVTKRGQDVALRCDPISGHVSLYWYRQALGQGPEFLTYFNYEAQQDKSGLPNDRFSAERPEGSISTLTIQRTEQRDSAMYRCASSSIGWTGTSVYEQYFGPGTRLTVT.

This clonotype showed up just a few times. J is TRBJ2-1 and V is TRBV4-3; D not certain. Trimming took off 4 bases at V and 8 bases at J, with 15 bases between the two ends. From germline, CDR1 is LGHNA and CDR2 YSLEER. There are 14 residues in the CDR3. CDR3 amino acids: CASSRQTPSYEQFF. CDR3 nucleotide sequence: TGCGCCAGCAGCCGCCAGACCCCCTCGTATGAGCAGTTCTTC.

This clonotype was found a few times. The chain couples TRBV24-1 to TRBJ2-5, with D tentatively TRBD1 or TRBD2 (5 bases each). CDR3 size: 14 residues. V gave up 3 bases and J gave up 6 bases, with 13 bases separating them. Germline-derived CDR1 and CDR2 are KGHDR and SFDVKD. CDR3 bases: TGTGCCACCAGTGATCGGGACCGAGGAAAGACCCAGTACTTC. It translates to CATSDRDRGKTQYF.

This clonotype was picked up a small number of times. V and J are TRBV6-2 or TRBV6-3 and TRBJ2-7; no firm D call. Germline CDR1 reads MNHEY; CDR2 reads SVGEGT. V lost 2 bases to trimming and J lost 6 bases, with 11 bases between them. This CDR3 region has 13 residues. This CDR3 is CASSYGFAIEQYF. For the CDR3, the DNA is TGTGCCAGCAGTTACGGATTTGCGATCGAGCAGTACTTC.

This clonotype was detected many times. The rearrangement joins TRBV29-1 to TRBJ2-5, with D tentatively TRBD1 or TRBD2 (6 bases each). This CDR3 is built from 14 residues. Germline CDR1 SQVTM, CDR2 ANQGSEA. The ends were cut back, 0 bases at V and 5 bases at J, with 13 bases in the middle. CDR3 nucleotides: TGCAGCGTTGAAGAAGGGGGGCGTAGGGAGACCCAGTACTTC. Protein sequence: CSVEEGGRRETQYF. Looking up the rest from reference TRBV29-1 and TRBJ2-5 gives the full variable domain: SAVISQKPSRDICQRGTSLTIQCQVDSQVTMMFWYRQQPGQSLTLIATANQGSEATYESGFVIDKFPISRPNLTFSTLTVSNMSPEDSSIYLCSVEEGGRRETQYFGPGTRLLVL.

This clonotype turned up a few times. The chain has TRBV7-3 and TRBJ2-1; 9 nucleotides align to TRBD2. The CDR3 is 15 residues long. The germline V gene encodes CDR1 SGHTA and CDR2 FQGTGA. V was pared by 6 bases and J by 0 bases, with 3 bases of the junction left unmatched. CDR3 in amino acids: CASSRLAASYNEQFF. The CDR3 DNA reads as TGTGCCAGCAGTCGACTAGCGGCCTCCTACAATGAGCAGTTCTTC.

The chain combines TRBV5-4 with TRBJ2-1, with 11 bases matching TRBD2. Trimming removed 4 bases from V and 1 base from J; junction bases left unmatched: 4. This CDR3 has 16 residues. Germline assignment: CDR1 SGHNT and CDR2 YYREEE (reference sequence). For the CDR3, the DNA is TGTGCCAGCAGCGAGACTAGCGGGACTTCCTACAATGAGCAGTTCTTC. This codes for CASSETSGTSYNEQFF. The variable domain in full, with the rest retrieved from reference TRBV5-4 and TRBJ2-1, is ETGVTQSPTHLIKTRGQQVTLRCSSQSGHNTVSWYQQALGQGPQFIFQYYREEENGRGNFPPRFSGLQFPNYSSELNVNALELDDSALYLCASSETSGTSYNEQFFGPGTRLTVL.

The rearrangement uses TRBV21-1 and TRBJ2-7; whether TRBD1, the table's D call, matches the DNA was not checked. TRBV21-1 corresponds to a pseudogene. The CDR3 consists of 15 residues. Here the CDR3 DNA reads TGTGCCAGCAGCAAAGTGTTTGAGGGGTGCTACGAGCAGTACTTC. Encoded protein: CASSKVFEGCYEQYF.

This clonotype was counted between two and nine times. V is TRBV24-1 and J is TRBJ2-2, with a weak D call TRBD2 (6 bases). There are 15 residues in the CDR3. Trimming left V 6 bases short and J 1 base short, with 11 bases between. Germline CDR1 and CDR2: KGHDR and SFDVKD. The CDR3 coding sequence is TGTGCCACCAGTTTGGGACTCAGGAACACCGGGGAGCTGTTTTTT. Translating gives CATSLGLRNTGELFF.

The rearrangement joins TRBV20-1 to TRBJ2-7; a possible D gene is TRBD1 (5 bases). V was pared by 6 bases and J by 2 bases, with 8 bases between. The CDR3 loop spans 11 amino acids. Germline lookup yields CDR1 DFQATT and CDR2 SNEGSKA (reference sequence). Written as DNA, the CDR3 is TGCAGTGCCTGGGGCCCCTACGAGCAGTACTTC. As protein: CSAWGPYEQYF.

J is TRBJ2-2 and V is TRBV7-3; 7 bases map to TRBD1. The CDR3 has 16 amino acids. The germline CDR1 and CDR2 sequences are SGHTA and FQGTGA. J gave up 4 bases and V 0 bases, and 5 bases lay outside the gene matches. The CDR3 DNA is TGTGCCAGCAGCTTAACATCAGGGGGTGGCACCGGGGAGCTGTTTTTT. As protein: CASSLTSGGGTGELFF.